This T cell receptor beta chain stems from a study of monozygotic twins with inflammatory bowel disease. Study results and limitations: Telling different T cell subtypes apart from each other was not possible.

TCRdb re-called the 5' RACE reads and catalogs CDR3 proteins one per entry, DNA excluded. The table counts approximately 300,000 distinct CDR3 sequences; 5.5% to 6.5% lies in the top ten. With regard to this clonotype: What it binds is not known.

The V gene's germline CDR1 is KGHDR and CDR2 SFDVKD. The CDR3 loop spans 14 amino acids. The source of this sequence is a human donor with ulcerative colitis or Crohn's disease, or a healthy co-twin of an affected twin (not recorded which). Sequenced sample: blood. This chain links TRBV24-1 with TRBJ1-1; TCRdb designates TRBD1, a call that cannot be tested without DNA. The CDR3 is CATRGAGAGTEAFF.